This entry features one T cell receptor (beta chain) sequence. Its antigen is undetermined. Trimming stripped 1 base from V and 0 bases from J, with 12 bases between. Per germline, CDR1 LNHNV and CDR2 YYDKDF (reference sequence). CDR3 length equals 16 residues. The study drew its donors from healthy HIV-negative adults without recent acute infections or vaccinations. The record originates from a study of shared clonotypes between healthy human individuals. Study overall: CD4 naive and memory got three plates each, CD8 naive two, CD8 memory one.

Study-wide findings and caveats: Clonotype sharing among donors was expected to depend on sequencing depth.

Produced via immunoSEQ multiplex PCR; TCRdb's table is partial and in-frame only. There are 180,000 or so clones in the sample; over 80% occur only once, and 0.067% lies in the top ten. The chain is built from TRBV15 and TRBJ1-2; no reliable D call. This receptor was taken from a woman aged 30 to 39 in good health. The sample taken for sequencing was naive CD4+ T cells sorted from blood. The sample's subset: CD45RA+ positively selected. The CDR3 region has the DNA TGTGCCACCAGCAGAGCGACCCGGGCCGCTAACTATGGCTACACCTTC. As protein: CATSRATRAANYGYTF. Full variable domain (remainder filled in from reference TRBV15 and TRBJ1-2): DAMVIQNPRYQVTQFGKPVTLSCSQTLNHNVMYWYQQKSSQAPKLLFHYYDKDFNNEADTPDNFQSRRPNTSFCFLDIRSPGLGDTAMYLCATSRATRAANYGYTFGSGTRLTVV.